This T cell receptor (beta chain) was documented in a study of tumor and adjacent non-tumor tissue in lung cancer (dated by TCRdb to 2017 to 2018). The study in broad terms: Of the cohort, some 12 patients had adenocarcinoma, 2 had squamous cell carcinoma and 1 had small cell lung cancer. For each patient, one tumor sample and one normal lung sample were taken, giving approximately 33 paired specimens that underwent TCRbeta CDR3 sequencing. In total, sequencing yielded approximately 130,000,000 productive TCRbeta reads, which works out to an average of about 4 million reads per sample. The study compared bulk TCRbeta repertoires between lung tumor tissue and matched distant non-tumor lung tissue from approximately 14 lung cancer patients. Among the roughly 15 patients, ages ranged from about 31 to 76 years, 10 were men and 5 were women, and disease was TNM stage I to III.

From its cysteine to its phenylalanine, the CDR3 spans 15 amino acids. Of the read, only the CDR3 DNA is kept; its 45 bases are in frame from base 1. Looking up the germline V gene (reference sequence) yields CDR1 DFQATT and CDR2 SNEGSKA. Bulk unsorted tissue served as the source for RNA extraction, and RNA quality was assessed using a NanoDrop ND-1000 and an Agilent 2100. All donors had newly diagnosed lung cancer, had not received prior chemotherapy, and were admitted for thoracic surgery in China between August and November 2014. Patients with previous radiotherapy or chemotherapy, or with another concurrent cancer, were excluded from the study. Pieces of surgical tissue measuring about 1-2 cm3 were kept in RNAlater solution and stored at -80 degrees C until use. Study-wide findings and limitations: Because peripheral blood was not sequenced, blood TCRbeta repertoires in the lung cancer patients of the study were not examined. The top 100 clones made up a significantly larger cumulative share of the repertoire in normal lung than in tumor tissue. Neither the sequencing platform nor unique molecular identifiers are named or mentioned anywhere in the methods. Only about 15 patients were in the cohort, and the authors stated that larger samples and more detailed clinical data are needed. TCR diversity was significantly higher in younger patients, and greater tumor TCR diversity was associated with shorter overall survival and shorter disease-free survival. TCR diversity (inverse Simpson) was significantly higher in tumor than in normal lung tissue (about 400 vs 150, P = 0.0075, Mann-Whitney U test).

To note about this clonotype: It lacks a known antigen. A much larger clone differs from this one at a single base, so this may be a read error.

The library was produced with multiplex PCR. Sequencing instrument: Illumina HiSeq 2500. TCRbeta libraries were constructed through three rounds of nested PCR with primers (Table S4) according to protocols modified from ARM-PCR. Before sequencing, PCR products in the 200-500 bp range were cut out of the gel and cleaned up using the QIAquick gel extraction kit. As for the authors' bioinformatics: Reads were cleaned using Trimmomatic, were merged into complete CDR3 sequences using FLASH, and were assigned to V(D)J germline segments using MiTCR. Clonal diversity was computed as the inverse Simpson's index with VDJtools. A read counted as productive if the sequence was in-frame and lacked a premature stop codon. The public sequencing data were trimmed at Q25 with fastp and processed into clonotypes with MiXCR by TCRdb, which kept only in-frame beta chains. Each CDR3 protein appears once, grouped with its most common genes and DNA. The V and J calls, along with clone size, are taken from TCRdb and not from the paper's own processing. Counted in this sample were more than 120,000 distinct CDR3 sequences; around 65% of them appeared once. The biggest ten clones account for roughly 20% of the sample.

The sequenced sample was lung tumor tissue. This clonotype was sampled from a man in his 60s with small cell lung cancer. Rearrangement joined TRBV20-1 to TRBJ2-1; 9 of the junction bases match TRBD2. The CDR3 region has the sequence CSVRVPSGTYNEQFF. The DNA sequence reads TGCAGTGTTAGAGTGCCTAGCGGGACCTACAATGAGCAGTTCTTC.